The source of this T cell receptor (beta chain) is a study of OX40 agonist ivuxolimab in advanced cancers. The study, taken as a whole, reports: Antigen specificity of clonally expanded peripheral T cells was not established.

CDR1 is MGHDK, CDR2 SYGVNS, per germline. Trimming cost V 2 bases and J 7 bases, with 14 bases left between them. CDR3 length: 15 residues. Clones were read by immunoSEQ multiplex PCR, and TCRdb kept only the in-frame ones, dropping some. The table lists about 100,000 clones, under 95% of them singletons, with 0.54% in the top ten. This clone was recorded once. Its specificity is not known. This receptor was identified in an adult with an advanced solid tumor such as melanoma, head and neck, liver or kidney cancer. The chain carries TRBV25-1 and TRBJ2-2, with TRBD2 as a possible D gene (6 bases). The source was CD4+ or CD8+ T cells sorted from blood, collected in a trial of the OX40 agonist ivuxolimab. The CDR3 region has the DNA TGTGCCAGCAGTGAAGGTGGGCGGGACCTCGGGGAGCTGTTTTTT. Protein product: CASSEGGRDLGELFF.